This paragraph reports one TCR beta chain. This record belongs to a study of blood T cell repertoires in COVID-19. The wider study: Acute and convalescent COVID-19 specimens originated in the United States, Italy and Spain. In each case, the material was cDNA or gDNA derived from T cells, B-cell-depleted T cells, or PBMCs.

Assay used: immunoSEQ multiplex PCR; TCRdb lists only in-frame clones, some missing. The sample consists of 100,000 to 120,000 clones, about 72% of them appearing once. Germline CDR1 reads MNHNS; CDR2 reads SASEGT. The V gene lost 3 bases and the J gene lost 10 bases, with 13 bases spanning the gap. The CDR3 is 14 residues long. The receptor was isolated from an older woman with acute or convalescent COVID-19. The rearrangement joins TRBV6-1 to TRBJ1-6; unclear D gene. The sequencing input was peripheral blood. The CDR3 spells CASSDFLDRSPLHF. The DNA of the CDR3 is TGTGCCAGCAGTGATTTCTTAGATCGCTCACCCCTCCACTTT.